This TCR beta chain was recovered during a study of read filtering for tumor transcriptome and immune sequencing. Study summary: IR-seq gave about 4 to 10.27 million TCR reads per sample; RNA-seq gave roughly 80 to 1273. The study, taken as a whole, reports: RNA-seq captured clonotypes less deeply and reliably than IR-seq.

This clonotype showed up just a few times. Its specificity is not known. The library was built from roughly 400 ng RNA with molecular barcoded adaptors for alpha/delta and beta/gamma chains. From the reads, TCRdb called clonotypes with MiXCR, one entry per CDR3 protein. Seen here are over 50,000 distinct CDR3 sequences, roughly a fifth observed once, and the top ten hold roughly an eighth. The V end lost 0 bases, the J end lost 3 bases, and 6 bases lay between the germline ends. The CDR3 sequence is 13 residues long. CDR1 and CDR2 from the germline V gene are SGHRS and YFSETQ. The sequencing input was a population of CD138-negative cells sorted from bone marrow. The TCR sequence derives from a donor over 35 with multiple myeloma. This chain connects TRBV5-1 to TRBJ1-1; perhaps TRBD1 as D (5 bases). CDR3 DNA: TGCGCCAGCAGCTTGGTACAGGACACTGAAGCTTTCTTT. The encoded protein is CASSLVQDTEAFF.